This T cell receptor (beta chain) derives from a study of T cells after yellow fever vaccination. The wider study: SMART-Seq v4 Ultra Low Input prepared libraries from low-cell fractions. Study results and caveats: Abundant clonotypes (contaminants from the bulk population) could be present in FACS-sorted repertoires. Just a small share of clonotypes turned up in the CD4 compartment as well as the CD8 compartment.

A word on this clonotype: Its antigen is not identified.

TCRdb redid the calling of the 5' RACE reads with MiXCR, one entry per CDR3 protein. The repertoire consists of 80,000 to 100,000 distinct CDR3 sequences, with 4.5% to 6% occurring once and the leading ten covering roughly two fifths. The ends were cut back, 4 bases at V and 2 bases at J, with 9 bases in the middle. CDR3 size: 13 residues. In germline, CDR1 is MNHEY, CDR2 SMNVEV (reference sequence). This chain uses TRBV27 with TRBJ2-7, with D uncertain. Sequencing was performed on CD8+ T cells sorted from PBMCs, taken 10 days after the yellow fever booster vaccination. This sequence was found in a young man who received the YFV17D yellow fever vaccine. The CDR3 sequence: CASSWSRTYEQYF. In DNA form, the CDR3 reads TGTGCCAGCAGTTGGAGCAGAACCTACGAGCAGTACTTC.